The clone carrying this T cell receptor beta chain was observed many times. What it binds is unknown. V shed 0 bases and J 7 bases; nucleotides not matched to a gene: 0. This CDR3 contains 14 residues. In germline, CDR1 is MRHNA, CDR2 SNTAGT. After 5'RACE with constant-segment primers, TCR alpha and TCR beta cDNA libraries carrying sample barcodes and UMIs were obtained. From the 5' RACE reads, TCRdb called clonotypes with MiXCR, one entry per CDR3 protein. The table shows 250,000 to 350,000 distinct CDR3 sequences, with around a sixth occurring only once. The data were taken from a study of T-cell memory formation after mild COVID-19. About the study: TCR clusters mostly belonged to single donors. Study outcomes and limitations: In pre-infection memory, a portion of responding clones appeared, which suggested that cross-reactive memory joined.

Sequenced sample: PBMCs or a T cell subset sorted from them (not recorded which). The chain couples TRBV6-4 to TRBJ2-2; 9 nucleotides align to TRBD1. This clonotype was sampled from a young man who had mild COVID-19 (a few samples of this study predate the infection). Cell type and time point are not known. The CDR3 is CASSDSTGGGELFF. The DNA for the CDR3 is TGTGCCAGCAGTGACTCGACAGGGGGCGGGGAGCTGTTTTTT.